This record concerns one TCR beta chain sequence. The antigen is unknown. These data are taken from a study of cytomegalovirus exposure and HLA in healthy donors. Healthy bone marrow donors made up the cohort. The PCR contained 60 Vbeta and 13 Jbeta primers. Only in-frame clones appear in the TCRdb table, and some are missing; sequencing was by immunoSEQ multiplex PCR. The data contain 150,000 to 200,000 clones, about 80% of them seen just once; the ten biggest clones take up around 15%. Whole-study results and caveats: Published work reported that the classifier diagnosed cytomegalovirus status with high specificity and sensitivity. In a later analysis, V- and J-gene trimming of beta chains associated with a DCLRE1C missense variant, replicated independently. A prior analysis recorded that most TCR beta V segments were productive about 87% or about 30% of the time.

This CDR3 has 12 amino acids. The ends were cut back, 4 bases at V and 6 bases at J, with 10 bases in the middle. Germline CDR1 reads SGHRS; CDR2 reads YFSETQ. The chain has TRBV5-1 and TRBJ1-1; D uncertain. Sequenced material: PBMCs. The TCR comes from a man aged 50-60 years in good health and CMV-seropositive. In nucleotides, the CDR3 is TGCGCCAGCAGCGAGGGAGGCGCTGAAGCTTTCTTT. Its translation is CASSEGGAEAFF. Variable domain in full (rest from reference TRBV5-1 and TRBJ1-1): KAGVTQTPRYLIKTRGQQVTLSCSPISGHRSVSWYQQTPGQGLQFLFEYFSETQRNKGNFPGRFSGRQFSNSRSEMNVSTLELGDSALYLCASSEGGAEAFFGQGTRLTVV.